The 27 T cell receptor beta chains below were found in one sample sequenced in a study of blood T cell repertoires in acute mononucleosis (dated by TCRdb to about 2020). The receptor library was made with the immunoSEQ multiplex PCR assay. TCRdb carries this immuneACCESS record with in-frame sequences only. Its versions omit some clonotypes, under half of them owing to an unresolved V gene in the studies checked, with the rest unexplained. In this sample the table shows 7,800 or so clones, 25% to 30% of which occur a single time. The top ten clonotypes cover approximately 30% of the sample. Reading the label with the study, this specimen's time point is: acute infectious mononucleosis, at clinical presentation within 2 weeks of symptom onset (visit 1). Specimen: EBV YVL epitope tetramer+ CD8+ T cells sorted from PBMCs, collected during acute infectious mononucleosis. The cell subset or site label on this specimen signifies: CD8 T cells binding a tetramer with EBV BRLF1 109-117 peptide (YVL-BR). The receptors here all came from a woman aged 18-29 years with infectious mononucleosis caused by EBV.

This clone turned up a few times. The chain employs TRBV6-1 and TRBJ2-7, with 10 bases fitting TRBD2. Germline CDR1 and CDR2: MNHNS and SASEGT. The V and J ends lost 7 bases and 7 bases, in that order; junction bases with no gene match: 7. The CDR3 length is 13 residues. CDR3: CASTLAGSGEQYF. CDR3 DNA sequence: TGTGCCAGCACACTAGCGGGGTCGGGGGAGCAGTACTTC.

This clone rates as medium-sized. The identical CDR3 is also encoded by other nucleotide sequences in the sample. J is TRBJ2-5 and V is TRBV11-2; TRBD2 matches 12 bases. There are 15 residues in the CDR3. The junction had 6 bases not matched to a gene; V was cut back by 6 bases and J by 4 bases. Germline V lookup: CDR1 SGHAT, CDR2 FQNNGV. CDR3 sequence (DNA): TGTGCCAGCAGTCAACTAGCGGGAGGTCCAGAGACCCAGTACTTC. Its protein is CASSQLAGGPETQYF.

The genes are TRBV29-1 and TRBJ2-7; 10 bases are shared with TRBD2. The CDR3 totals 13 residues. Per the germline V gene, CDR1 is SQVTM and CDR2 is ANQGSEA. CDR3 nucleotides: TGCAGTGCTCGGACTAGCGGCTCCTACGAGCAGTACTTC. Encoded protein: CSARTSGSYEQYF.

The rearrangement uses TRBV6-6 and TRBJ2-5; TRBD2 aligns across 8 bases. CDR3 length: 15 amino acids. Germline CDR1 and CDR2: MNHNY and SVGAGI (reference sequence). The V gene end was trimmed by 6 bases and the J gene end by 4 bases; junction bases not matched to a gene: 10. For the CDR3, the DNA is TGTGCCAGCAGCTTACTGGCGGGGGGTGGAGAGACCCAGTACTTC. Its protein is CASSLLAGGGETQYF.

Regarding this clone: This sequence is one base from a far larger clone and is likely a read error. The sample contains more than one DNA sequence encoding this CDR3. The chain joins TRBV11-2 to TRBJ2-7; no reliable D call. The CDR3 contains 14 residues. V gave up 5 bases and J gave up 6 bases, with 17 bases separating them. Looked up from germline, CDR1 is SGHAT and CDR2 is FQNNGV. CDR3 sequence (DNA): TGTGCCAGCAGCCAAGGTCCTGCGTTGGGCGAGCAGTACTTC. Protein sequence: CASSQGPALGEQYF.

This clone has more than one count but fewer than ten. A much larger clone differs by one base, so this may be a read error. The gene calls are TRBV30 and TRBJ2-1, with 9 bases fitting TRBD2. Germline V lookup: CDR1 GTSNPN, CDR2 SVGIG (reference sequence). The trim removed 8 bases at V and 12 bases at J, leaving 20 bases unmatched. This CDR3 is 15 amino acids long. In DNA form, the CDR3 reads TGTGCCAGCAGCTTTGGTAGCGGGAGCCCCCAGGGGCAGTTCTTC. Amino acids: CASSFGSGSPQGQFF.

This chain joins TRBV13 and TRBJ1-2; unclear D gene. V was trimmed by 5 bases and J by 0 bases, leaving 10 bases between them. The CDR3 consists of 14 residues. The germline gives CDR1 PRHDT, CDR2 FYEKMQ (reference sequence). CDR3 nucleotide sequence: TGTGCCAGCAGCCAAGTAAACGCTAACTATGGCTACACCTTC. This sequence encodes CASSQVNANYGYTF.

Remarks on this clone: This same CDR3 is encoded by further DNA sequences in the sample. This rearrangement joins TRBV11-2 to TRBJ2-5; D may be TRBD2 (6 bases). Germline CDR1 reads SGHAT; CDR2 reads FQNNGV. Trimming pared 7 bases from V and 2 bases from J, leaving 17 bases between. This CDR3 spans 15 amino acids. DNA for the CDR3: TGTGCCAGCATGTGGGTGTTGGCGGGGCAAGAGACCCAGTACTTC. This gives the protein CASMWVLAGQETQYF. Variable domain in full (rest from reference TRBV11-2 and TRBJ2-5): EAGVAQSPRYKIIEKRQSVAFWCNPISGHATLYWYQQILGQGPKLLIQFQNNGVVDDSQLPKDRFSAERLKGVDSTLKIQPAKLEDSAVYLCASMWVLAGQETQYFGPGTRLLVL.

This clone was picked up a small number of times. The chain has TRBV27 and TRBJ2-2; possibly TRBD1 or TRBD2 for D (6 bases each). The germline V gene encodes CDR1 MNHEY and CDR2 SMNVEV (reference sequence). The V end lost 4 bases, the J end lost 2 bases, and 11 bases lay between the germline ends. This CDR3 has 15 amino acids. In nucleotides, the CDR3 is TGTGCCAGCAGTTACGCGGGACATAACACCGGGGAGCTGTTTTTT. Protein product: CASSYAGHNTGELFF.

This clone was counted between two and nine times. This probably arose from a read error, given a far larger clone one base away. The chain employs TRBV4-2 and TRBJ2-7; D is unclear. This CDR3 region has 14 residues. Trimming took off 1 base at V and 6 bases at J, with 13 bases between the two ends. The germline CDR1 and CDR2 sequences are LGHNA and YNFKEQ. CDR3 amino acids: CASSQGPALGEQYF. DNA for the CDR3: TGTGCCAGCAGCCAAGGTCCTGCGTTGGGCGAGCAGTACTTC.

This clone was detected a few times. This rearrangement joins TRBV4-2 to TRBJ1-1; D gene unclear. V lost 5 bases and J lost 1, with 11 bases in between. The CDR3 is 14 residues long. Germline V gene lookup returns CDR1 LGHNA and CDR2 YNFKEQ. In DNA form, the CDR3 reads TGTGCCAGCAGCTTATTCGGCGAGAACACTGAAGCTTTCTTT. Translation gives CASSLFGENTEAFF.

This clone has only one observation. The V and J genes are TRBV7-6 and TRBJ2-6, with 9 bases aligning to TRBD1. V gave up 5 bases and J gave up 12 bases; unmatched junction bases: 8. Germline CDR1 SGHVS, CDR2 FNYEAQ. CDR3 length: 14 residues. CDR3 sequence (DNA): TGTGCCAGCAGCCCCGGGACAGGGAATTCCGTCCTGACTTTC. Encoded protein: CASSPGTGNSVLTF.

The CDR3: CASSPTTGEVQFTLHF. The CDR3 bases are TGTGCCAGCAGCCCGACGACAGGGGAGGTCCAATTCACCCTCCACTTT. The chain links TRBV7-3 to TRBJ1-6; 8 nucleotides match TRBD1. The CDR3 sequence is 16 residues long. CDR1 is SGHTA, CDR2 FQGTGA, per germline. V dropped 5 bases and J dropped 14; count of bases not matched to a gene: 17. The full variable domain, completed using reference TRBV7-3 and TRBJ1-6, is GAGVSQTPSNKVTEKGKYVELRCDPISGHTALYWYRQSLGQGPEFLIYFQGTGAADDSGLPNDRFFAVRPEGSVSTLKIQRTERGDSAVYLCASSPTTGEVQFTLHFGNGTRLTVT.

Comment on this clone: Being one base from a much bigger clone, this may be a read error. V gene TRBV4-1 combines with J gene TRBJ2-7; TRBD1 agrees at 9 bases. CDR3 size: 16 residues. The V segment lost 4 bases and the J segment 5 bases; nucleotides outside the gene matches: 12. The germline CDR1 and CDR2 sequences are MGHRA and YSYEKL. CDR3 sequence reads: CASSLDPGTGRHEQYF. The CDR3 DNA reads as TGCGCCAGCAGCCTAGACCCCGGGACAGGGCGGCACGAGCAGTACTTC.

Many counts were recorded for this clone. At one of its ends the junction is not consistent with the germline gene, which may arise from a read error. This chain joins TRBV7-3 and TRBJ2-1; 7 nucleotides line up with TRBD2. The CDR3 sequence is 14 residues long. CDR1 and CDR2 (germline): SGHTA, FQGTGA. CDR3 region: CASSLQGDYDEQFF. The CDR3 nucleotides are TGTGCCAGCAGCTTACAAGGGGACTACGATGAGCAGTTCTTC.

This clone is medium-sized. Other DNA sequences in this sample translate to the same CDR3. The chain is built from TRBV7-9 and TRBJ2-7; 9 nucleotides agree with TRBD1. The V segment lost 5 bases and the J segment 0 bases; nucleotides outside the gene matches: 8. CDR3 size: 16 residues. CDR1 and CDR2 (germline): SEHNR, FQNEAQ (reference sequence). CDR3 nucleotides: TGTGCCAGCAGCCCACCGGGACAGGGAATCTCCTACGAGCAGTACTTC. Residues: CASSPPGQGISYEQYF.

DNA of the CDR3: TGTGCCAGCAGCTTCCCCACTAGCGGGAGTTTCGACGAGCAGTACTTC. It translates to CASSFPTSGSFDEQYF. The J gene is TRBJ2-7, the V gene TRBV13; 11 nucleotides line up with TRBD2. With 3 bases clipped from V and 5 bases from J, the junction kept 9 bases outside the gene matches. Per germline, CDR1 PRHDT and CDR2 FYEKMQ (reference sequence). The CDR3 runs to 16 residues.

This clone has a count of ten or more. The rearrangement links TRBV11-2 to TRBJ2-1; 8 nucleotides agree with TRBD1. The V gene end was trimmed by 5 bases and the J gene end by 6 bases; junction bases not matched to a gene: 9. The length of the CDR3 is 15 residues. The V gene's germline CDR1 is SGHAT and CDR2 FQNNGV. DNA of the CDR3: TGTGCCAGCAGCCCCGACCCGACAGGGGTCAATGAGCAGTTCTTC. Translated: CASSPDPTGVNEQFF.

In this sample, this clone is medium-sized (0.01 to 0.1%). Other DNA variants within this sample encode the same CDR3. The CDR3 loop is CASTRQGRETQYF. The CDR3, as DNA: TGTGCCAGCACTAGACAGGGGAGAGAGACCCAGTACTTC. The chain links TRBV6-5 to TRBJ2-5; 8 bases align to TRBD1. V lost 7 bases and J lost 4; bases outside the gene matches: 5. Germline V gene sequence: CDR1 MNHEY, CDR2 SVGAGI. This CDR3 has 13 residues.

At least ten counts were recorded for this clone. The chain uses TRBV6-6 and TRBJ2-7, with D possibly being TRBD1 (5 bases). This CDR3 has 12 residues. CDR1 is MNHNY, CDR2 SVGAGI, per germline (reference sequence). Trimming stripped 6 bases from V and 4 bases from J, with 10 bases between. CDR3 nucleotides: TGTGCCAGCAGCCTCGACAGTTACGAGCAGTACTTC. It is translated as CASSLDSYEQYF.

This clone was detected many times. V usage is TRBV6-1 and J usage is TRBJ2-7; D gene uncertain. Germline CDR1 reads MNHNS; CDR2 reads SASEGT. The CDR3 loop spans 12 amino acids. Trimming stripped 8 bases from V and 0 bases from J, with 8 bases between. The CDR3 sequence: CASCALSYEQYF. CDR3 sequence (DNA): TGTGCCAGCTGCGCGCTCTCCTACGAGCAGTACTTC.

This clone was observed a handful of times. The rearrangement joins TRBV11-3 to TRBJ2-3; TRBD2 matches 11 bases. Trimming cost V 2 bases and J 4 bases; bases outside gene matches: 2. The V gene's germline CDR1 is SGHNT and CDR2 YENEEA. The CDR3 runs 15 residues. In DNA, the CDR3 is TGTGCCAGCAGCTTAACTAGCGGGAGTTCAGATACGCAGTATTTT. This encodes CASSLTSGSSDTQYF.

This clone was counted a few times. The junction differs from germline at one of its ends, possibly a read error. The gene calls are TRBV27 and TRBJ2-1; 15 bases match TRBD2. The CDR3 is made up of 17 amino acids. Per germline, CDR1 MNHEY and CDR2 SMNVEV (reference sequence). The chain's CDR3 is CATSDWTSGRASDEQFF. The CDR3 nucleotides are TGTGCCACCAGTGATTGGACTAGCGGGAGGGCCAGTGATGAGCAGTTCTTC.

The rearrangement links TRBV13 to TRBJ2-5, with 13 bases fitting TRBD2. CDR1 is PRHDT and CDR2 is FYEKMQ in the germline V gene (reference sequence). This CDR3 has 15 amino acids. Unmatched junction bases numbered 5, after V lost 4 bases and J lost 6 bases. The CDR3 sequence: CASSSLAGGLKTQYF. CDR3 in DNA: TGTGCCAGCAGCTCACTAGCGGGAGGGTTGAAGACCCAGTACTTC.

The chain employs TRBV2 and TRBJ2-7; D unclear. The V gene's germline CDR1 is SNHLY and CDR2 FYNNEI. The CDR3 sequence is 15 residues long. V gave up 6 bases and J gave up 0 bases, with 15 bases separating them. The CDR3 here is CASSLAGPSSYEQYF. CDR3 in DNA: TGTGCCAGCAGCCTCGCCGGGCCAAGCTCCTACGAGCAGTACTTC.

The chain recombines TRBV29-1 with TRBJ2-1, with D hard to call. CDR1 is SQVTM, CDR2 ANQGSEA, per germline. V gave up 4 bases and J gave up 14 bases, with 18 bases separating them. The CDR3 contains 12 residues. Written as DNA, the CDR3 is TGCAGCGTTGGGCAGGCCCTTTACAATGAGTTCTTC. Amino acids: CSVGQALYNEFF.

The V call is TRBV5-4, the J call TRBJ1-1; no firm D call. This CDR3 has 15 amino acids. V lost 2 bases and J lost 8, with 19 bases in between. The germline gives CDR1 SGHNT, CDR2 YYREEE (reference sequence). The DNA of the CDR3 is TGTGCCAGCAGCTTAGTAACCCCGACTACGGGGGAAGCTTTCTTT. Its protein is CASSLVTPTTGEAFF.